The 2 T cell receptor beta chains in this list originate from one sample, sequenced in a study of blood T cell repertoires in COVID-19. Sequencing was performed with immunoSEQ multiplex PCR; in TCRdb, only in-frame clones are kept and a portion is missing. Here the sample spans about 60,000 clones, about nine tenths being singletons. Source material: peripheral blood. These receptors were collected from a woman in her sixties or seventies with active COVID-19.

CDR3 loop: CASSFDRLNTEAFF. CDR3 DNA sequence: TGTGCCAGCAGCTTTGACAGACTGAACACTGAAGCTTTCTTT. The chain uses TRBV7-2 and TRBJ1-1; perhaps TRBD1 as D (5 bases). V lost 3 bases to trimming and J lost 0 bases, with 8 bases between them. Looked up from germline, CDR1 is SGHTA and CDR2 is FQGNSA. The CDR3 covers 14 residues.

V and J are TRBV7-2 and TRBJ1-5; D is unresolved. Germline V gene data show CDR1 as SGHTA and CDR2 as FQGNSA. Trimming stripped 0 bases from V and 7 bases from J, with 7 bases between. This CDR3 contains 13 residues. As DNA, the CDR3 is TGTGCCAGCAGCTTAGCGAGAGGGCAGCCCCAGCATTTT. It translates to CASSLARGQPQHF.